One T cell receptor beta chain is described in this entry. Its matching antigen is unknown. This sample holds PBMCs from 10 ml fresh peripheral blood. These data belong to a study of T cells in Graves' hyperthyroidism and ophthalmopathy. Amplification of TCR beta CDR3 regions used RNA as the template. The HTBI primer set served for first-round RT-PCR of the TCR CDR3. TCRdb independently ran MiXCR on the multiplex PCR reads; one entry per CDR3 protein. This sample carries fewer than 350,000 distinct CDR3 sequences, 15% to 20% of them seen once, and the ten largest clones take 45% to 55%. The V gene lost 4 bases and the J gene lost 4 bases, with 10 bases spanning the gap. Germline V gives CDR1 MGHRA, CDR2 YSYEKL. The CDR3 is 13 amino acids. Whole-study findings and limits: Most clonotypes expanded in the thyroid (above 0.001) were also present in blood.

Sequenced input: blood. The chain recombines TRBV4-1 with TRBJ1-1, with D possibly TRBD1 on 6 matching bases. The sequence was collected from a woman aged 50 to 65 with Graves' hyperthyroidism. CDR3 sequence (DNA): TGCGCCAGCAGCCCGACCAGGGGCACTGAAGCTTTCTTT. Residues: CASSPTRGTEAFF.